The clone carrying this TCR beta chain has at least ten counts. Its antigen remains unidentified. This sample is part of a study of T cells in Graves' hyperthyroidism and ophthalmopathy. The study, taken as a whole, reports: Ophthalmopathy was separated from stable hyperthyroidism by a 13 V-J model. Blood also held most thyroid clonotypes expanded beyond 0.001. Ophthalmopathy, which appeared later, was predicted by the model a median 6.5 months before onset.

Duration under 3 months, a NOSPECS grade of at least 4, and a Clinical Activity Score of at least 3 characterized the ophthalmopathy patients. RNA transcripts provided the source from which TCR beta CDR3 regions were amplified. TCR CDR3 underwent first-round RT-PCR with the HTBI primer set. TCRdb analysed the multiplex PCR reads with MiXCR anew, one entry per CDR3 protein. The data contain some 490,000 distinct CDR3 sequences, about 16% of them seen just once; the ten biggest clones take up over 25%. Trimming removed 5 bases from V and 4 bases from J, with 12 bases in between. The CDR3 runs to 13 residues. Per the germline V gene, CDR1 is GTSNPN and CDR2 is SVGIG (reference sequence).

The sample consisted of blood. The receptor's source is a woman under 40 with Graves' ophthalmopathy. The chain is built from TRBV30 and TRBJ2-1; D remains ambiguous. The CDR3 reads CAWSLVRYNEQFF. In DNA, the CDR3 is TGTGCCTGGTCCCTCGTGCGGTACAATGAGCAGTTCTTC.